This T cell receptor (beta chain) is from a study of T cell changes during pregnancy in multiple sclerosis. The method was immunoSEQ multiplex PCR; TCRdb's version includes in-frame clones alone and lacks a portion of them. Seen here are some 60,000 clones, roughly 90% observed once, and the top ten hold 2.5% to 3%. V lost 3 bases to trimming and J lost 4 bases, with 13 bases between them. The CDR3 length is 14 residues. CDR1 and CDR2 (germline): LNHDA, SQIVND (reference sequence). V and J are TRBV19 and TRBJ2-7; possible D gene TRBD2, 6 bases. The receptor was isolated from a female donor in good health, enrolled as a control in a pregnancy study. The specimen was peripheral blood, collected in the third trimester of pregnancy. CDR3 nucleotides: TGTGCCAGTAGTATCGGCAGGGCGGGATACGAGCAGTACTTC. This sequence encodes CASSIGRAGYEQYF.